The 12 T cell receptor beta chains presented below share a single source sample, sequenced in a study of blood T cell repertoires in COVID-19 (TCRdb year 2020). Library method: the immunoSEQ multiplex PCR assay. In its TCRdb copy, this immuneACCESS table keeps in-frame sequences only and misses some clones. Where compared with another copy, unresolved V genes explain less than half of these, and the others have no known cause. This sample lists 96,000 or so clones; approximately 80% were detected once. The ten largest account for under 5.5% of the sample. The material sequenced was peripheral blood. These receptors were obtained from a man older than 75 with COVID-19, enrolled during active disease.

CDR3 sequence (DNA): TGCAGCGCCCAGAACCCAAGAGCGGGGGTCAACACTGAAGCTTTCTTT. It codes for CSAQNPRAGVNTEAFF. V is TRBV29-1 and J is TRBJ1-1, with D tentatively TRBD1 (5 bases). Per germline, CDR1 SQVTM and CDR2 ANQGSEA. The CDR3 is 16 amino acids. The V and J ends lost 7 bases and 2 bases respectively, with 23 bases between them.

V is TRBV6-6 and J is TRBJ1-2; TRBD1 aligns across 7 bases. V lost 3 bases and J lost 2; bases outside the gene matches: 9. Germline CDR1 is MNHNY and CDR2 is SVGAGI (reference sequence). This CDR3 contains 16 residues. CDR3 DNA sequence: TGTGCCAGCAGTTATAGTCGGGACAGCTCCAACTATGGCTACACCTTC. Translation gives CASSYSRDSSNYGYTF.

V and J are TRBV11-3 and TRBJ1-6; TRBD1 matches at 8 bases. With V trimmed by 2 bases and J by 0 bases, 6 bases remained unmatched. The germline CDR1 and CDR2 sequences are SGHNT and YENEEA. This CDR3 region has 18 residues. CDR3 sequence reads: CASSLLTGESSYNSPLHF. The CDR3 DNA sequence: TGTGCCAGCAGCTTACTGACAGGGGAAAGCTCCTATAATTCACCCCTCCACTTT.

This rearrangement joins TRBV5-4 to TRBJ1-4; 9 bases fit TRBD1. J gave up 8 bases and V 4 bases, and 9 bases lay outside the gene matches. CDR1 SGHNT and CDR2 YYREEE come from the germline V gene (reference sequence). CDR3 length equals 15 residues. The CDR3 spells CASSRWTGAGEKLFF. In DNA, the CDR3 is TGTGCCAGCAGCCGATGGACAGGGGCAGGGGAAAAACTGTTTTTT.

The sample holds one count of this clone. The chain is built from TRBV30 and TRBJ2-3; 8 bases agree with TRBD2. V shed 4 bases, J shed 5 bases, and the junction held 2 bases outside the gene matches. The CDR3 length is 12 residues. Germline V gives CDR1 GTSNPN, CDR2 SVGIG (reference sequence). The CDR3 sequence: CAWMRGVDTQYF. In DNA, the CDR3 is TGTGCCTGGATGCGGGGGGTAGATACGCAGTATTTT. Full variable domain (remainder filled in from reference TRBV30 and TRBJ2-3): SQTIHQWPATLVQPVGSPLSLECTVEGTSNPNLYWYRQAAGRGLQLLFYSVGIGQISSEVPQNLSASRPQDRQFILSSKKLLLSDSGFYLCAWMRGVDTQYFGPGTRLTVL.

The chain recombines TRBV7-2 with TRBJ2-1, with TRBD2 identical over 7 bases. The CDR3 length is 15 residues. In germline, CDR1 is SGHTA, CDR2 FQGNSA. With 8 bases clipped from V and 2 bases from J, the junction kept 9 bases outside the gene matches. The CDR3 loop is CASLLSLAAYNEQFF. DNA of the CDR3: TGTGCCAGCCTTTTATCTCTAGCGGCCTACAATGAGCAGTTCTTC. Full variable domain (rest looked up from reference TRBV7-2 and TRBJ2-1): GAGVSQSPSNKVTEKGKDVELRCDPISGHTALYWYRQSLGQGLEFLIYFQGNSAPDKSGLPSDRFSAERTGGSVSTLTIQRTQQEDSAVYLCASLLSLAAYNEQFFGPGTRLTVL.

The DNA of the CDR3 is TGTGCCAGCAGCTTGGACTCCGGACTAGCTTTCTTC. The encoded protein is CASSLDSGLAFF. The rearrangement links TRBV5-4 to TRBJ2-1; 8 nucleotides agree with TRBD2. The trim removed 0 bases at V and 16 bases at J, leaving 6 bases unmatched. The CDR3 spans 12 residues. Germline-derived CDR1 and CDR2 are SGHNT and YYREEE (reference sequence).

The V call is TRBV2, the J call TRBJ1-4; D call uncertain. Germline V gene sequence: CDR1 SNHLY, CDR2 FYNNEI. The CDR3 is 14 residues long. Between the trimmed V and J ends, which lost 4 bases and 3 bases, there was a span of 9 bases. This CDR3 is CASSVPGANEKLFF. The DNA for the CDR3 is TGTGCCAGCAGTGTTCCCGGGGCTAATGAAAAACTGTTTTTT.

The chain uses TRBV27 and TRBJ1-1, with 10 bases that match TRBD1. The V gene's germline CDR1 is MNHEY and CDR2 SMNVEV (reference sequence). The CDR3 sequence is 16 residues long. V lost 5 bases to trimming and J lost 1 base; unmatched junction nucleotides: 7. CDR3 DNA: TGTGCCAGCAGTACCGGACAGGGGGTAGGGAACACTGAAGCTTTCTTT. It translates to CASSTGQGVGNTEAFF.

The chain recombines TRBV5-1 with TRBJ1-2, with 11 bases fitting TRBD1. The CDR3 totals 17 residues. CDR1 SGHRS and CDR2 YFSETQ come from the germline V gene. Trimming cost V 3 bases and J 6 bases; bases outside gene matches: 13. CDR3 in amino acids: CASSWEPDGQGANGYTF. Written as DNA, the CDR3 is TGCGCCAGCAGCTGGGAACCCGACGGACAGGGGGCGAATGGCTACACCTTC.

This chain connects TRBV9 to TRBJ1-2; 7 bases align to TRBD1. Trimming cost V 4 bases and J 8 bases; bases outside gene matches: 8. This CDR3 is 13 amino acids long. Germline CDR1 reads SGDLS; CDR2 reads YYNGEE. The CDR3 DNA reads TGTGCCAGCAGCTCCGTACAGGGGAAAGGCTACACCTTC. This encodes CASSSVQGKGYTF.

The chain has TRBV5-1 and TRBJ1-4; no clear D gene. The V gene's germline CDR1 is SGHRS and CDR2 YFSETQ. V lost 0 bases, J lost 7 bases, and 10 bases lay in between. The CDR3 runs to 14 residues. The CDR3: CASSLGGGGEKLFF. In nucleotides, the CDR3 is TGCGCCAGCAGCTTGGGGGGAGGAGGTGAAAAACTGTTTTTT.